This T cell receptor (beta chain) appears in the sequencing data of a study of cytomegalovirus exposure and HLA in healthy donors. Overall study: A prior study identified approximately 110 million unique TCR beta sequences from 200 million or so T cells. Study outcomes and limitations: The authors enumerated 150 to 200 TCR beta chains as linked to cytomegalovirus. Upon later analysis, TCR association rates were observed to vary by HLA locus, being highest for DRB1 and lowest for HLA-C.

Looked up from germline, CDR1 is LNHDA and CDR2 is SQIVND (reference sequence). The length of the CDR3 is 15 residues. V was clipped by 3 bases and J by 5 bases, with 14 bases between them. The PCR used 60 Vbeta and 13 Jbeta primers. In the original analysis: Around 11 million of some 80 million unique TCR beta chains were shared, per a later count. Profiled with immunoSEQ multiplex PCR; TCRdb holds only in-frame clones, not every one. D and trimming were read from the DNA, whereas the V and J calls and clone size are those reported in that table. The sample lists some 140,000 clones; about 70% were seen once. In this sample, this clone turned up a few times. Its antigen is unknown.

The source is a man aged 35-49 years in good health and CMV-seronegative. The sequenced material came from PBMCs. The J gene is TRBJ1-5, the V gene TRBV19, with unresolved D. The CDR3 sequence: CASSMDGDGYQPQHF. For the CDR3, the DNA is TGTGCCAGTAGTATGGATGGCGACGGGTATCAGCCCCAGCATTTT.